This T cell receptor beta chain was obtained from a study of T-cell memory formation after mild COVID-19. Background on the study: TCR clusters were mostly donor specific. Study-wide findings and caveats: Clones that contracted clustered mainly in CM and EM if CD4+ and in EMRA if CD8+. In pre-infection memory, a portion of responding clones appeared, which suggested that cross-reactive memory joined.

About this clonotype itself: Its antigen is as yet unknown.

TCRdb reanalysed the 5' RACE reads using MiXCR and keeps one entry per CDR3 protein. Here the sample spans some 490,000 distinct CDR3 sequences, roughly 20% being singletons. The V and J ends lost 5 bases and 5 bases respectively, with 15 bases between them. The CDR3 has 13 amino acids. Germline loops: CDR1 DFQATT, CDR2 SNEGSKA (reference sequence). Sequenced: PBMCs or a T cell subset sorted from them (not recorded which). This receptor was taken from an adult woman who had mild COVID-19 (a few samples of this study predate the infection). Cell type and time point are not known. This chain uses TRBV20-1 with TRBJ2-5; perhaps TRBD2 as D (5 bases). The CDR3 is CSAPGGRIETQYF. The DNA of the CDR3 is TGCAGTGCTCCAGGAGGCAGGATTGAGACCCAGTACTTC.